The present TCR beta chain was sequenced within a study of molecular identifiers for immune sequencing clone quantification. TCRdb called the PCR reads again in MiXCR, with one record for every CDR3 protein. The sample includes more than 300,000 distinct CDR3 sequences, 20% to 25% seen only once; the top ten take approximately 0.83%. This clonotype was detected a few times. This CDR3 is built from 16 residues. Trimming stripped 4 bases from V and 0 bases from J, with 12 bases between. CDR1 and CDR2 (germline): ENHRY, SYGVKD. The TCR originated in a human donor in good health. Some libraries in this study had Jurkat cell RNA spiked in. The sample taken for sequencing was naive CD8+ T cells from blood, with Jurkat cell RNA spiked in. The subset here: FACS-sorted CD8+CD4-CCR7+CD45RA+ naive T cells. V gene TRBV10-3 combines with J gene TRBJ2-2; D is undetermined. CDR3 DNA: TGTGCCATCAGTGTGGATTGGGTTTCGAACACCGGGGAGCTGTTTTTT. Encoded protein: CAISVDWVSNTGELFF.